This T cell receptor (beta chain) was recorded in a study of cytomegalovirus exposure and HLA in healthy donors. Findings and limits, study-wide: Rarity characterized most TCR sequences, yet some public TCRs appeared in many donors. Researchers counted roughly 150 TCR beta chains as cytomegalovirus-associated.

Primers: 60 Vbeta forward and 13 Jbeta reverse. The table came from immunoSEQ multiplex PCR; TCRdb's copy has only in-frame clones and leaves some out. The top ten clones hold 2.5% to 3.5% of a sample with some 110,000 clones, 71% of them seen once. As to this clone: The antigen is undetermined.

Material: PBMCs. The clonotype was recovered from a female donor in good health and CMV-seronegative.

The chain's CDR3 is CASSRSLGPYEQYF. DNA for the CDR3: TGCGCCAGCAGCCGATCCCTGGGGCCCTACGAGCAGTACTTC. The chain uses TRBV4-3 and TRBJ2-7; tentative D call: TRBD1 (5 bases). Between the trimmed V and J ends, which lost 4 bases and 2 bases, there was a span of 12 bases. CDR1 is LGHNA and CDR2 is YSLEER in the germline V gene. The CDR3 sequence is 14 residues long.